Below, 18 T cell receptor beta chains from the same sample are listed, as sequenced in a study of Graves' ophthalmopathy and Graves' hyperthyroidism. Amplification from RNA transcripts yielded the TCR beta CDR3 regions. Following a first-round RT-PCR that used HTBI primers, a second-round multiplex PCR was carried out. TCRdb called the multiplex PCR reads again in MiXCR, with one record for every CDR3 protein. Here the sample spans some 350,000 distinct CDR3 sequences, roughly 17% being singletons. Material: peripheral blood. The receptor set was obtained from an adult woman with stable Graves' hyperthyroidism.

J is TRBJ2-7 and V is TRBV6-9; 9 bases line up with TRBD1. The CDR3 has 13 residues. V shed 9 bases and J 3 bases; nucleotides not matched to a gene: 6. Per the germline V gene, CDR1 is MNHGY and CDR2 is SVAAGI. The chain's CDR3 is CARLADRGYEQYF. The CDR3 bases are TGTGCCAGATTGGCGGACAGGGGCTACGAGCAGTACTTC.

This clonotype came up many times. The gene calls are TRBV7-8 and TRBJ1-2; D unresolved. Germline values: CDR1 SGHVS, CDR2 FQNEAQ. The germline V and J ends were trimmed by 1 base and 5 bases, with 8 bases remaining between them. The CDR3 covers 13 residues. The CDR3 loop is CASSLVLEYGYTF. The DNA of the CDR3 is TGTGCCAGCAGCTTAGTGCTTGAGTATGGCTACACCTTC. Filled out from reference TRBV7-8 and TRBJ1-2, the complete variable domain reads GAGVSQSPRYKVAKRGQDVALRCDPISGHVSLFWYQQALGQGPEFLTYFQNEAQLDKSGLPSDRFFAERPEGSVSTLKIQRTQQEDSAVYLCASSLVLEYGYTFGSGTRLTVV.

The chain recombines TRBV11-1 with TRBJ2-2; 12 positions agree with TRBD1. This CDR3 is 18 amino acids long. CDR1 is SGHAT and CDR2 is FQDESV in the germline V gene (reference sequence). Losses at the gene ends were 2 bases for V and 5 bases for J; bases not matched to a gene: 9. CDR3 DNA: TGTGCCAGCAGCTTACCCACCGGGACAGGGGGCGATACCGGGGAGCTGTTTTTT. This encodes CASSLPTGTGGDTGELFF.

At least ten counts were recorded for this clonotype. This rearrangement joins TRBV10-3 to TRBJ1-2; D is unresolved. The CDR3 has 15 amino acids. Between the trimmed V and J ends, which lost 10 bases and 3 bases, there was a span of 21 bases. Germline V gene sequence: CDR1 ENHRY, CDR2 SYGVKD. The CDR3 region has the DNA TGTGCCACCTCCGTGGCGCCGAGAAGGGACTATGGCTACACCTTC. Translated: CATSVAPRRDYGYTF.

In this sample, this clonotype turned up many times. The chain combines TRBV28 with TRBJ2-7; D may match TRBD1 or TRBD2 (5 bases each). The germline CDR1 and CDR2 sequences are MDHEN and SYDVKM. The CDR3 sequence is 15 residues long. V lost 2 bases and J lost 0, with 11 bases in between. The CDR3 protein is CASSLPGTSSYEQYF. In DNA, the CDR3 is TGTGCCAGCAGTTTACCAGGGACGAGCTCCTACGAGCAGTACTTC.

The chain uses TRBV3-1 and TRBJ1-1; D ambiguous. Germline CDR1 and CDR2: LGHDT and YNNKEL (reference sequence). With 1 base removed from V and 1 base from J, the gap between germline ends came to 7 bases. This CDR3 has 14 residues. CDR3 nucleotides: TGTGCCAGCAGCCAAGTTCATGCGAACACTGAAGCTTTCTTT. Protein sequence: CASSQVHANTEAFF.

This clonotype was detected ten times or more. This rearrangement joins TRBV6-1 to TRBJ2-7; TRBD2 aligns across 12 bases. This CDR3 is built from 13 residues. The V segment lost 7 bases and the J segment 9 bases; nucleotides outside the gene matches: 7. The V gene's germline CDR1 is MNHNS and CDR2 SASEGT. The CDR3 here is CASTELAGGWQYF. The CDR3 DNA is TGTGCCAGCACCGAACTAGCGGGAGGATGGCAGTACTTC.

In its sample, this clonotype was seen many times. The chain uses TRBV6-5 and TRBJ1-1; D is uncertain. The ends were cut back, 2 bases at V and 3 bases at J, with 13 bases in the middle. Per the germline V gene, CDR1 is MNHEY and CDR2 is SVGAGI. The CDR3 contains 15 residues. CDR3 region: CASSYGSVGYTEAFF. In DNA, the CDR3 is TGTGCCAGCAGTTACGGGTCTGTTGGATACACTGAAGCTTTCTTT.

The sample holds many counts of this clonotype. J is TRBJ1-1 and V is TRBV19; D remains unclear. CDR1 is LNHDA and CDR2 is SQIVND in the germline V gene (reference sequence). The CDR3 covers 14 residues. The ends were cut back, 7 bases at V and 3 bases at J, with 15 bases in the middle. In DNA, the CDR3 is TGTGCCAGTAAGATCGTCCCGACCTACACTGAAGCTTTCTTT. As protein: CASKIVPTYTEAFF.

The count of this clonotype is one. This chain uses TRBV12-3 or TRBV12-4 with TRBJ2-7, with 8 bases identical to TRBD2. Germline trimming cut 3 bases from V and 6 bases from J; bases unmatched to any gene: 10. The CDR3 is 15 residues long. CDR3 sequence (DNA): TGTGCCAGCAGTTTGGTGGGTAGCGGGACACGCGAGCAGTACTTC. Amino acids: CASSLVGSGTREQYF.

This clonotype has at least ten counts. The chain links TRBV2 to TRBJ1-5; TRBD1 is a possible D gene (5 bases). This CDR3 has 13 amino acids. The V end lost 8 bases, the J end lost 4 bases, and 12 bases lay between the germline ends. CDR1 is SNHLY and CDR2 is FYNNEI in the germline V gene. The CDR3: CASLGRLNQPQHF. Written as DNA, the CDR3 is TGTGCCAGCTTGGGACGGCTTAATCAGCCCCAGCATTTT.

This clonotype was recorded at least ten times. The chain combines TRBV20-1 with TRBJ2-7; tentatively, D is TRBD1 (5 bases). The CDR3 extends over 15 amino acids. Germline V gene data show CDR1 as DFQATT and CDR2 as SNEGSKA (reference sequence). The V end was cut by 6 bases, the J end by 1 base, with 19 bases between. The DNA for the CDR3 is TGCAGTGCCAAGGGGATGGTCCCCCTTTCCTACGAGCAGTACTTC. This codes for CSAKGMVPLSYEQYF.

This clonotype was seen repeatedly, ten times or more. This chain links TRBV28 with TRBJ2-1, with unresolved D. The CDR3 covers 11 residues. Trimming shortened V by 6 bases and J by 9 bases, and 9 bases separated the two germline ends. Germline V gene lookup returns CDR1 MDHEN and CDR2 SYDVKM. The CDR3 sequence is CASRHRVEQFF. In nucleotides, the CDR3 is TGTGCCAGCAGGCATAGGGTTGAGCAGTTCTTC.

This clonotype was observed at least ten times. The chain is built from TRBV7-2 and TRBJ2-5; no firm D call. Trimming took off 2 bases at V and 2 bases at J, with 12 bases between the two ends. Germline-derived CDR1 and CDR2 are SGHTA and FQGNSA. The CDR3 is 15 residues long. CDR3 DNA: TGTGCCAGCAGCTTAACCTACACAAGGCAAGAGACCCAGTACTTC. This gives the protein CASSLTYTRQETQYF.

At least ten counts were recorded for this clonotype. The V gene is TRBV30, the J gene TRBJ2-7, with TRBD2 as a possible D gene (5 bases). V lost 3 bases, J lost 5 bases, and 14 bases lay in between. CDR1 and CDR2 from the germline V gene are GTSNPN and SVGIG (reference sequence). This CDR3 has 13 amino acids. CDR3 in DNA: TGTGCCTGGAGACGGGGAGTTTCCCACGAGCAGTACTTC. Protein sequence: CAWRRGVSHEQYF.

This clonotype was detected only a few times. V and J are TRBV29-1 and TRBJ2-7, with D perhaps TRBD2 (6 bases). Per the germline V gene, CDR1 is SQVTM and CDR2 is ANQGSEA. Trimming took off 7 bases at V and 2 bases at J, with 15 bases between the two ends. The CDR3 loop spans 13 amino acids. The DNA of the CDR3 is TGCAGCGCCAAAGCGGGCAGAGCCTACGAGCAGTACTTC. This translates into CSAKAGRAYEQYF.

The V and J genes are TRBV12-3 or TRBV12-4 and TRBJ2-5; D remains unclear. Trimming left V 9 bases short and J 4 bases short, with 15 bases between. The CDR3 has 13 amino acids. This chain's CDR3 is CASRASSGETQYF. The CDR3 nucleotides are TGTGCCAGTAGAGCAAGCAGTGGAGAGACCCAGTACTTC.

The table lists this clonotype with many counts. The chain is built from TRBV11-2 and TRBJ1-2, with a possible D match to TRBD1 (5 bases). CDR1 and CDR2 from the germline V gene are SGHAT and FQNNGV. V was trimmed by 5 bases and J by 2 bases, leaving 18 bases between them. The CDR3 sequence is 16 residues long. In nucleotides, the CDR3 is TGTGCCAGCAGCCCTATTCCCAGGGATTGGAACTATGGCTACACCTTC. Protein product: CASSPIPRDWNYGYTF.